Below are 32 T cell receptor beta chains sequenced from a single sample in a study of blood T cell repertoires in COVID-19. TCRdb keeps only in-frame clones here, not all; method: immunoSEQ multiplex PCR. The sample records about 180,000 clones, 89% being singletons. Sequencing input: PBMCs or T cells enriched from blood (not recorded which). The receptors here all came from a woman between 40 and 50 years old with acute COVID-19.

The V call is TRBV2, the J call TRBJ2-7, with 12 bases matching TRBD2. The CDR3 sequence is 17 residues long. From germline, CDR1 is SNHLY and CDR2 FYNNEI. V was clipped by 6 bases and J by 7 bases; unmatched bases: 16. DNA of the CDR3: TGTGCCAGCAGCCCCCAACGAGTGACTAGCGGGGGTCGGGAGCAGTACTTC. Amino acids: CASSPQRVTSGGREQYF.

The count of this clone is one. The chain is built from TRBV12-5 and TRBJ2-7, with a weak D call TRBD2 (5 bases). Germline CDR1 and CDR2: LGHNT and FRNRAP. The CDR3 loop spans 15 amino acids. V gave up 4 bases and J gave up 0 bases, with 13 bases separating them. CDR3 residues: CASGSPTTSSYEQYF. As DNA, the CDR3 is TGTGCTAGTGGTTCCCCGACTACGTCCTCCTACGAGCAGTACTTC.

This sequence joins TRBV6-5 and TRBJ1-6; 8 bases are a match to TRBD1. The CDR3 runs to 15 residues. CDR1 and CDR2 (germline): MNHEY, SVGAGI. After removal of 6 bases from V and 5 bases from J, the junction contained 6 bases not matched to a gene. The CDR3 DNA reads TGTGCCAGCAGAGCCGACAGGGGTAATAATTCACCCCTCCACTTT. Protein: CASRADRGNNSPLHF.

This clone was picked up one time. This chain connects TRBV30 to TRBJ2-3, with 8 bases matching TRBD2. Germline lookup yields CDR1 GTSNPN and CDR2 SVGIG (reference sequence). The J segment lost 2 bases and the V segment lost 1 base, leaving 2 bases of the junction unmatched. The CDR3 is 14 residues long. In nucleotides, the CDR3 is TGTGCCTGGAGTGGAGCGGGAGTCACAGATACGCAGTATTTT. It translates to CAWSGAGVTDTQYF. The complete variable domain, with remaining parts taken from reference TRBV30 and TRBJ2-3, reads SQTIHQWPATLVQPVGSPLSLECTVEGTSNPNLYWYRQAAGRGLQLLFYSVGIGQISSEVPQNLSASRPQDRQFILSSKKLLLSDSGFYLCAWSGAGVTDTQYFGPGTRLTVL.

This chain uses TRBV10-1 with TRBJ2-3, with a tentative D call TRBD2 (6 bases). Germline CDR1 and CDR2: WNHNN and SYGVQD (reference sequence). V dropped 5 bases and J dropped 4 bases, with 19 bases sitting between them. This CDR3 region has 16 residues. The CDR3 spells CASSTGTRGMADTQYF. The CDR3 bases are TGCGCCAGCAGTACCGGGACTCGAGGAATGGCAGATACGCAGTATTTT.

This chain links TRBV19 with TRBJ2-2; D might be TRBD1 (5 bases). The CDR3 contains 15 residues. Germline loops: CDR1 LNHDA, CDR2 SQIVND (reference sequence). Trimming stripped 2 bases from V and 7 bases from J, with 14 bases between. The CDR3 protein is CASSIHAGSDGELFF. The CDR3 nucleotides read TGTGCCAGTAGTATACATGCAGGGTCGGACGGGGAGCTGTTTTTT.

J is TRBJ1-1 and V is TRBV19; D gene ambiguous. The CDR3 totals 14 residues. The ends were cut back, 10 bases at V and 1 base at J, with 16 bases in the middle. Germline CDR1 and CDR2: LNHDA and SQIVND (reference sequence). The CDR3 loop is CATQNEARNTEAFF. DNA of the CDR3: TGTGCCACCCAGAATGAGGCAAGGAACACTGAAGCTTTCTTT.

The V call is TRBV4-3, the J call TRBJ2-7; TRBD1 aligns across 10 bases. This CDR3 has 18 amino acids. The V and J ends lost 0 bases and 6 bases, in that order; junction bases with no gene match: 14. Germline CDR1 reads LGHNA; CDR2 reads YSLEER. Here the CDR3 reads CASSQEPKMGTGVFEQYF. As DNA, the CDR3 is TGCGCCAGCAGCCAAGAACCAAAAATGGGGACAGGGGTTTTCGAGCAGTACTTC.

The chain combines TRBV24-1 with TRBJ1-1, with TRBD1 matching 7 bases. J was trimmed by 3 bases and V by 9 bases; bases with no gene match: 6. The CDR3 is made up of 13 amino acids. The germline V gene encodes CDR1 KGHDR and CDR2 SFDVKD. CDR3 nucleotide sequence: TGTGCCACCCCCAGGGGGTCGTACACTGAAGCTTTCTTT. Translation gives CATPRGSYTEAFF.

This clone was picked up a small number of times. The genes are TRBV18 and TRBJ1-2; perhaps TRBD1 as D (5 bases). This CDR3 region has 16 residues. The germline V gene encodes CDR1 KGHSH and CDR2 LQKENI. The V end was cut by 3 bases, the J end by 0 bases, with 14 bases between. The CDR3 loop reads CASSPSAGPPNYGYTF. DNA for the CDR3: TGTGCCAGCTCACCGTCCGCAGGGCCCCCTAACTATGGCTACACCTTC.

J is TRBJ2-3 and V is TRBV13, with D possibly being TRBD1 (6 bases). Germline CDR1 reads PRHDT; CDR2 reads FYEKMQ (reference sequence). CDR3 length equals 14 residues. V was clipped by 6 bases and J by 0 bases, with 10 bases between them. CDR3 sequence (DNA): TGTGCCAGCAGTTGGGACATTAGCACAGATACGCAGTATTTT. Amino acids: CASSWDISTDTQYF.

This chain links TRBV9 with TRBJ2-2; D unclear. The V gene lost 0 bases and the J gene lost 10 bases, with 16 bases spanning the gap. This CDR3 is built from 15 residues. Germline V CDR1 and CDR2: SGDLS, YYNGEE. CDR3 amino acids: CASSVDPGSPAELFF. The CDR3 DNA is TGTGCCAGCAGCGTAGACCCAGGTAGTCCGGCGGAGCTGTTTTTT.

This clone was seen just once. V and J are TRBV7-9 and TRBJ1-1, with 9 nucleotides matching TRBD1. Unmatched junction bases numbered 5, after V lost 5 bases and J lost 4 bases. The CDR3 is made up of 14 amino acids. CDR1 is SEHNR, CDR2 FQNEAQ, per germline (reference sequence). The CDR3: CASSPTGGATEAFF. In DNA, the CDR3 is TGTGCCAGCAGCCCGACAGGGGGAGCCACTGAAGCTTTCTTT.

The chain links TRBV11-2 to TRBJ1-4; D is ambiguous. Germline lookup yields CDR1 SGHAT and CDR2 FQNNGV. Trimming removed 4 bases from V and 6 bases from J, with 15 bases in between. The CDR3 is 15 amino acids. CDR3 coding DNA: TGTGCCAGCAGCTCCCAGCGGACTCGGGATGAAAAACTGTTTTTT. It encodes CASSSQRTRDEKLFF.

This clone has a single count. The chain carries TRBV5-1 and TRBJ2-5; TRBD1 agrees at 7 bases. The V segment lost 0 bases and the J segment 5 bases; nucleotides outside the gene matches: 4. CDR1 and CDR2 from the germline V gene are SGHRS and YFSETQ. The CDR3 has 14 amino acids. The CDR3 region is CASSLGGQRETQYF. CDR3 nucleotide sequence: TGCGCCAGCAGCTTGGGGGGACAGCGGGAGACCCAGTACTTC.

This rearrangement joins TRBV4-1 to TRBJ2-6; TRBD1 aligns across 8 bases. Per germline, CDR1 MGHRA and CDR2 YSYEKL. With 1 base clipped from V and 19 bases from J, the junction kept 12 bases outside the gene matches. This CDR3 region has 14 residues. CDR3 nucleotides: TGCGCCAGCAGCCAAGCAGAACCAGGGGGCCGCACCACTTTC. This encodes CASSQAEPGGRTTF.

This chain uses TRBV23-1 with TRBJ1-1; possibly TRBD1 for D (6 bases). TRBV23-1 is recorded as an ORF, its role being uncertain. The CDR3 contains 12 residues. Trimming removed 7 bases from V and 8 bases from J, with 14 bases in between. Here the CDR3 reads CASTRSGTEAFF. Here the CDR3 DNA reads TGCGCCAGCACCCGGTCCGGGACAGAAGCTTTCTTT.

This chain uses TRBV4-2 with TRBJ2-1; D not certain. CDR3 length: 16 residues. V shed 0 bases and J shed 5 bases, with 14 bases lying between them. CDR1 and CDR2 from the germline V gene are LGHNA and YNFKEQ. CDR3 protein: CASSQDRSGKDNEQFF. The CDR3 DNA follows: TGTGCCAGCAGCCAAGATCGGTCAGGAAAGGACAATGAGCAGTTCTTC.

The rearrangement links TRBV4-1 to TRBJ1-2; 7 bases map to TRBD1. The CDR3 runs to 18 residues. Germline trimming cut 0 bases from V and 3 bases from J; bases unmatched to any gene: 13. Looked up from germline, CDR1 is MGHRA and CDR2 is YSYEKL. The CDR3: CASSQDWAGGRDHYGYTF. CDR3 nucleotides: TGCGCCAGCAGCCAAGATTGGGCAGGGGGTCGGGACCACTATGGCTACACCTTC.

The CDR3 bases are TGTGCCAGCAGCCAAGACGGGCGGACAGGGGTTGTAAATAGCAATCAGCCCCAGCATTTT. Protein product: CASSQDGRTGVVNSNQPQHF. The chain combines TRBV14 with TRBJ1-5; TRBD1 agrees at 9 bases. The CDR3 contains 20 residues. The V gene end was trimmed by 0 bases and the J gene end by 0 bases; junction bases not matched to a gene: 12. Germline CDR1 reads SGHDN; CDR2 reads FVKESK.

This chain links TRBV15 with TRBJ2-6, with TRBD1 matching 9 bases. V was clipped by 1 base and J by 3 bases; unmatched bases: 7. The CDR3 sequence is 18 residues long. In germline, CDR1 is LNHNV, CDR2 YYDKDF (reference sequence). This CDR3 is CATSRARQGVFGANVLTF. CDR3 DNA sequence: TGTGCCACCAGCAGAGCGCGACAGGGGGTTTTTGGGGCCAACGTCCTGACTTTC.

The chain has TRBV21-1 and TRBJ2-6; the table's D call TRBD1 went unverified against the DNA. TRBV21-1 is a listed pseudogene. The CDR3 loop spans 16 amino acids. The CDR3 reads CASSRHRRSGANVLTF. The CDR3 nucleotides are TGTGCCAGCAGCAGACACCGCCGCTCTGGGGCCAACGTCCTGACTTTC.

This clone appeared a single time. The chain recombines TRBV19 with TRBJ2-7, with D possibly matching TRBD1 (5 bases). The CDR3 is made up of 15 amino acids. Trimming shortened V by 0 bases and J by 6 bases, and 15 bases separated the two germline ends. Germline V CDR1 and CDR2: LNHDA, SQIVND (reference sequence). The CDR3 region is CASSIDTGSPREQYF. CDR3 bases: TGTGCCAGTAGTATAGACACAGGTAGCCCTCGCGAGCAGTACTTC.

CDR3 in DNA: TGTGCCAGCTGGGGGCAGGGGGCCCCCTACGAGCAGTACTTC. Translation gives CASWGQGAPYEQYF. The rearrangement links TRBV28 to TRBJ2-7; TRBD1 matches at 8 bases. The germline V gene has CDR1 MDHEN and CDR2 SYDVKM. This CDR3 spans 14 amino acids. The V segment lost 8 bases and the J segment 2 bases; nucleotides outside the gene matches: 8.

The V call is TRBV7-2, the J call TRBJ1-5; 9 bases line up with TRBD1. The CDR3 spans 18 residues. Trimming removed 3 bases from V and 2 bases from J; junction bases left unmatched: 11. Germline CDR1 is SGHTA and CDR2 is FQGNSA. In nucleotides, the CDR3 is TGTGCCAGCAGCTTGGACAGGGGATCACTCGAGGGCAATCAGCCCCAGCATTTT. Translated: CASSLDRGSLEGNQPQHF.

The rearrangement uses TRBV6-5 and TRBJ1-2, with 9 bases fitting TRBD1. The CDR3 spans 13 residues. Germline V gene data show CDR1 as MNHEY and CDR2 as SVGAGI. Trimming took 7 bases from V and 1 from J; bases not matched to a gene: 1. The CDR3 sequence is CASKDRGNYGYTF. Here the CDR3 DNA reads TGTGCCAGCAAGGACAGGGGTAACTATGGCTACACCTTC.

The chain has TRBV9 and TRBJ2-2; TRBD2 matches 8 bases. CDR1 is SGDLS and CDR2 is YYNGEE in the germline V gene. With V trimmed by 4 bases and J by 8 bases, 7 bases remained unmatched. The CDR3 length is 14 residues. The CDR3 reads CASSPVAGLGELFF. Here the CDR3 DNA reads TGTGCCAGCAGCCCGGTAGCGGGATTAGGGGAGCTGTTTTTT. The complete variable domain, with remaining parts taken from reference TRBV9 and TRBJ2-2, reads DSGVTQTPKHLITATGQRVTLRCSPRSGDLSVYWYQQSLDQGLQFLIQYYNGEERAKGNILERFSAQQFPDLHSELNLSSLELGDSALYFCASSPVAGLGELFFGEGSRLTVL.

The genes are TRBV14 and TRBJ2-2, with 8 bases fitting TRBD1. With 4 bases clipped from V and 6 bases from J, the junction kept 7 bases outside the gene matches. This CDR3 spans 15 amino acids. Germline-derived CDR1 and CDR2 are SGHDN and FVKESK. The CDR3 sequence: CASSPRGHYPGELFF. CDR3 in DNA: TGTGCCAGCAGCCCCAGGGGGCACTACCCCGGGGAGCTGTTTTTT.

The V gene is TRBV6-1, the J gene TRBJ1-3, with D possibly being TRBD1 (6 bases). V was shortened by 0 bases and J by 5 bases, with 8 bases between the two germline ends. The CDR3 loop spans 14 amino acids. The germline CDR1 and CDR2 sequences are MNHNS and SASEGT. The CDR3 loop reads CASSEAQGRNTIYF. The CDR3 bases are TGTGCCAGCAGTGAAGCACAGGGAAGAAACACCATATATTTT.

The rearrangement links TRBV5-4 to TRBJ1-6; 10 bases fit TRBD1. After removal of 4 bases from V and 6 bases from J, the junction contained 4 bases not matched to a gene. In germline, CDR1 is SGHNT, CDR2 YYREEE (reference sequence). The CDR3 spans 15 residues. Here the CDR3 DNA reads TGTGCCAGCAGCCCAGGGACAGGGGCTAATTCACCCCTCCACTTT. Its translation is CASSPGTGANSPLHF.

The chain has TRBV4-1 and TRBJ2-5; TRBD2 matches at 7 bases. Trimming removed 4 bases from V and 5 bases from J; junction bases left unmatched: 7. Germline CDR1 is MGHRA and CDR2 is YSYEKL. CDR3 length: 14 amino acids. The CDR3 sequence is CASSRSGLVETQYF. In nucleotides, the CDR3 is TGCGCCAGCAGCCGATCTGGACTAGTCGAGACCCAGTACTTC.

CDR3 in DNA: TGCGCCAGCACCATCAACGGGGCGGGGGGCACAGATACGCAGTATTTT. It encodes CASTINGAGGTDTQYF. The chain joins TRBV4-1 to TRBJ2-3, with 7 bases that match TRBD2. J was trimmed by 1 base and V by 7 bases; bases with no gene match: 11. Germline values: CDR1 MGHRA, CDR2 YSYEKL. This CDR3 region has 16 residues.